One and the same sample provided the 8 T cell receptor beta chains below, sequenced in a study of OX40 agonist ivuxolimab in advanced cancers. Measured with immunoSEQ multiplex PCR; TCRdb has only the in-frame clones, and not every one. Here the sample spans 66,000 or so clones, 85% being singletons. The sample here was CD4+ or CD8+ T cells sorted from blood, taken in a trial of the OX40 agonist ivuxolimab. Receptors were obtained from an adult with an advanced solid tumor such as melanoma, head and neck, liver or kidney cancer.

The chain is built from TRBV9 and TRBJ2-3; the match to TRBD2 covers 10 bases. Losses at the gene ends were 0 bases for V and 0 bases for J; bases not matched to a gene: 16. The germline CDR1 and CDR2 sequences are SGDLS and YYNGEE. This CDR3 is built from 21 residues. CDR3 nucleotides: TGTGCCAGCAGCGTAGGACCCGGGGTAGCGGGGGGCCCATTTAGCACAGATACGCAGTATTTT. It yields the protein CASSVGPGVAGGPFSTDTQYF. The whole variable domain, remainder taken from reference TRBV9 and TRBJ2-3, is DSGVTQTPKHLITATGQRVTLRCSPRSGDLSVYWYQQSLDQGLQFLIQYYNGEERAKGNILERFSAQQFPDLHSELNLSSLELGDSALYFCASSVGPGVAGGPFSTDTQYFGPGTRLTVL.

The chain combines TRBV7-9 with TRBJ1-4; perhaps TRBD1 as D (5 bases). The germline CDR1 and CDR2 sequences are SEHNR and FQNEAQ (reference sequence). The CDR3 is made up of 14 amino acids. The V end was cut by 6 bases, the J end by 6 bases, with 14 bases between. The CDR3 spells CASSNTGADEKLFF. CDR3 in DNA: TGTGCCAGCAGTAACACTGGGGCTGATGAAAAACTGTTTTTT.

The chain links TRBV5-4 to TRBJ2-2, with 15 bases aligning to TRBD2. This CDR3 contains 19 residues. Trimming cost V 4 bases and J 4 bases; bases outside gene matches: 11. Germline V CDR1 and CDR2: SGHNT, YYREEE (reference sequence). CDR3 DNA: TGTGCCAGCAGCCGACCGGGACTAGCGGGGGGCTGGGGCACCGGGGAGCTGTTTTTT. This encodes CASSRPGLAGGWGTGELFF.

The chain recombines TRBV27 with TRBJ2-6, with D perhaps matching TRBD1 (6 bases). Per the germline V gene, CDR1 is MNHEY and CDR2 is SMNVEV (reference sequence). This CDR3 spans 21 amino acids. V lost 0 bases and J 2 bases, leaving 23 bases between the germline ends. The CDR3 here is CASSLSGGQTYQGAGANVLTF. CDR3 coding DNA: TGTGCCAGCAGTTTATCGGGCGGACAGACCTACCAGGGAGCTGGGGCCAACGTCCTGACTTTC.

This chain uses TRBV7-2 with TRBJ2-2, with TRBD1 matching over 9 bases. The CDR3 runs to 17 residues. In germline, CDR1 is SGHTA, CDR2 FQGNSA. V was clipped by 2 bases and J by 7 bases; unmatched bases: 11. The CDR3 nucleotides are TGTGCCAGCAGCTTAAATCCGGCCGGGACAGGGAGCGGGGAGCTGTTTTTT. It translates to CASSLNPAGTGSGELFF.

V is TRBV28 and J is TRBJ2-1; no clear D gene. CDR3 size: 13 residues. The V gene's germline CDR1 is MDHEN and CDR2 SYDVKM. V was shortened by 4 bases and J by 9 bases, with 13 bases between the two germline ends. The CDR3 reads CASSSQLVFEQFF. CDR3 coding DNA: TGTGCCAGCAGTTCCCAGCTTGTATTTGAGCAGTTCTTC.

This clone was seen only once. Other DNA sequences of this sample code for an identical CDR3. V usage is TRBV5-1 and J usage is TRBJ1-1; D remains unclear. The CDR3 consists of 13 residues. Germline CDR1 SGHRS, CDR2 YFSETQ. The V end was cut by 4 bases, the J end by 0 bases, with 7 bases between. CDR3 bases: TGCGCCAGCAGCCCACAGTTGAACACTGAAGCTTTCTTT. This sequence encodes CASSPQLNTEAFF.

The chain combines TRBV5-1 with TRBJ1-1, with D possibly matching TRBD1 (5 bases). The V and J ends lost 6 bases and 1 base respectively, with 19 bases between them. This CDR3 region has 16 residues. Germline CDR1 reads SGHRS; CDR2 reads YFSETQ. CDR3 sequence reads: CASTQGGRASNTEAFF. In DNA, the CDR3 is TGCGCCAGCACTCAGGGCGGCAGGGCCTCGAACACTGAAGCTTTCTTT.